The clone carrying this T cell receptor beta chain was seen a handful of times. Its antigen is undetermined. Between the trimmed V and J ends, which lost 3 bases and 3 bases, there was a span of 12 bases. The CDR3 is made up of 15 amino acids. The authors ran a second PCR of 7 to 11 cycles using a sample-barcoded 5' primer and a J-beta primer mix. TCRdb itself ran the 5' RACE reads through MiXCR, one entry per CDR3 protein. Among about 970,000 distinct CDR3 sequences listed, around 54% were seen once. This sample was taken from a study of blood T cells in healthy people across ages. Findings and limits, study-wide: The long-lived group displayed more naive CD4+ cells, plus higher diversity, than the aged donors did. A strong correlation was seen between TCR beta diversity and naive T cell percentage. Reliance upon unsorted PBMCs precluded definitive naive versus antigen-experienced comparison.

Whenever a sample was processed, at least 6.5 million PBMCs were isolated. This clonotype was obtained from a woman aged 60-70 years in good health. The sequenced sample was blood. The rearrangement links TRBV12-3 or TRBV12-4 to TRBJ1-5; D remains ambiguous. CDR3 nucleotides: TGTGCCAGCAGTTTTGGACTGTCGGCCAATCAGCCCCAGCATTTT. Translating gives CASSFGLSANQPQHF.